This T cell receptor beta chain was recorded in a study of breast tumors, draining lymph nodes, adjacent tissues. A single record per CDR3 protein comes from TCRdb applying MiXCR to the multiplex PCR reads. The sample lists roughly 70,000 distinct CDR3 sequences; about 40% were seen once. The CDR3 spans 18 residues. J lost 3 bases, V lost 2 bases, and 7 bases had no gene match. CDR1 MNHNY and CDR2 SVGAGI come from the germline V gene (reference sequence). In this sample, this clonotype turned up many times. This chain connects TRBV6-6 to TRBJ2-7; 16 bases fit TRBD2. Sequenced material: breast tumor tissue. This sequence originates from a female donor with breast cancer. Some clones in this sample may be carry-over from other donors' samples. Here the CDR3 DNA reads TGTGCCAGCAGTTACCCCGCGGGACTAGCGGGAGGGAACTACGAGCAGTACTTC. It is translated as CASSYPAGLAGGNYEQYF.